This T cell receptor beta chain came from a study of T cell repertoires in cytomegalovirus infection (dated by TCRdb to about 2019). For the wider study: Peptide stimulations targeted recently identified HLA-C-restricted CMV epitopes, whose presentation resists viral immunomodulation, together with well-studied HLA-B-restricted epitopes. The HLA type of each donor mattered for the analysis, because public TCR beta signatures pointed to carriage of CMV infection along with the matching HLA type.

Sequencer: Illumina HiSeq 1500. TCRdb ran its own pipeline on the public reads, namely fastp trimming at Q25 and MiXCR clone calling, and kept in-frame beta chains. Identical CDR3 proteins give one entry, which carries the most common genes and DNA. This sample gives fewer than 650,000 distinct CDR3 sequences in total; approximately 40% of them show up just once. 48% of the sample is held by the ten biggest clonotypes. What the research found in general, with its limitations: Carriers of CMV infection plus the relevant HLA type were discriminated by the cumulative frequency of public TCR beta family members in the study cohort and in an independent 352-donor cohort. The ex vivo response was dominated by HLA-C-restricted CMV-specific TCR beta clonotypes, which also provided the single most frequent clonotype in two of eight donors.

The germline V gene supplies CDR1 SGHVS and CDR2 FQNEAQ. The germline ends are 16 bases apart after V is trimmed by 7 bases and J by 4 bases. Counted from cysteine to phenylalanine, this CDR3 has 15 amino acids. The kept DNA is CDR3 alone, 45 bases in frame from the first base. Taken with the paper, the label for treatment or condition translates to: in vitro stimulation with specific CMV peptide epitopes to enrich CMV-specific T cells. Comments on this clonotype: Its recognized antigen is unknown. Base qualities are not recorded, but no much larger clone differs from it by a single base.

Here the sequenced sample was cultured PBMCs, taken from culture after CMV antigen stimulation. The source of this sequence is a human donor in good health (CMV status not recorded). Some clones in this sample may be carry-over from other donors' samples. Recombination linked TRBV7-8 to TRBJ2-2; the D segment could be TRBD2, given 5 matching bases. The CDR3 in this case is CASKAARVGTGELFF. DNA sequence: TGTGCCAGCAAGGCAGCGAGGGTTGGCACCGGGGAGCTGTTTTTT.